The 14 T cell receptor beta chains below all came from one sample that was sequenced in a study of breast tumors, draining lymph nodes, adjacent tissues. TCRdb re-called the multiplex PCR reads through MiXCR, storing one row per CDR3 protein. The sample records tens of thousands of distinct CDR3 sequences, under 30% being singletons. The specimen was breast tumor tissue. These receptors all stem from a female donor with breast cancer. Some clones in this sample may be carry-over from other donors' samples.

This clonotype was seen many times. This chain links TRBV20-1 with TRBJ2-3, with unresolved D. This CDR3 region has 13 residues. Trimming removed 5 bases from V and 6 bases from J, with 15 bases in between. Germline V CDR1 and CDR2: DFQATT, SNEGSKA (reference sequence). The CDR3 DNA follows: TGCAGTGCTCGGGTCCCCCTCCGGGATACGCAGTATTTT. Its translation: CSARVPLRDTQYF.

At least ten counts were recorded for this clonotype. The chain employs TRBV5-6 and TRBJ2-7; 10 nucleotides line up with TRBD1. The junction had 5 bases not matched to a gene; V was cut back by 4 bases and J by 1 base. In germline, CDR1 is SGHDT, CDR2 YYEEEE. The length of the CDR3 is 15 residues. The CDR3 loop is CASSMTGGASYEQYF. For the CDR3, the DNA is TGTGCCAGCAGCATGACAGGGGGCGCATCCTACGAGCAGTACTTC.

This clonotype has a handful of counts. V gene TRBV27 combines with J gene TRBJ2-1, with TRBD1 as a possible D gene (5 bases). V was trimmed by 5 bases and J by 0 bases, leaving 14 bases between them. Germline V gene sequence: CDR1 MNHEY, CDR2 SMNVEV (reference sequence). The CDR3 loop spans 16 amino acids. The CDR3 bases are TGTGCCAGCAGTCCAATACAGGCGAGCTCCTACAATGAGCAGTTCTTC. It is translated as CASSPIQASSYNEQFF.

This clonotype was found many times. The chain couples TRBV20-1 to TRBJ2-1; 9 nucleotides agree with TRBD2. V lost 4 bases and J lost 8; bases outside the gene matches: 9. Per germline, CDR1 DFQATT and CDR2 SNEGSKA (reference sequence). This CDR3 contains 14 residues. The CDR3 reads CSAKGGRAAYEQFF. The CDR3, as DNA: TGCAGTGCTAAGGGCGGGAGGGCCGCGTATGAGCAGTTCTTC.

In this sample, this clonotype turned up a few times. The J gene is TRBJ2-5, the V gene TRBV6-5, with D possibly TRBD1 on 5 matching bases. Trimming cost V 6 bases and J 5 bases, with 13 bases left between them. Per the germline V gene, CDR1 is MNHEY and CDR2 is SVGAGI. CDR3 length: 13 amino acids. The CDR3 is CASSQTVQETQYF. The CDR3 coding sequence is TGTGCCAGCAGCCAGACAGTACAGGAGACCCAGTACTTC.

This clonotype was counted ten times or more. This chain links TRBV7-2 with TRBJ1-6; tentatively, D is TRBD1 (6 bases). The CDR3 consists of 14 residues. In germline, CDR1 is SGHTA, CDR2 FQGNSA. The germline V and J ends were trimmed by 0 bases and 8 bases, with 8 bases remaining between them. In DNA, the CDR3 is TGTGCCAGCAGCTTAGCGTGGACAGATTCACCCCTCCACTTT. It yields the protein CASSLAWTDSPLHF.

The chain joins TRBV28 to TRBJ1-6; TRBD1 is a possible D gene (5 bases). This CDR3 region has 17 residues. The V end lost 5 bases, the J end lost 10 bases, and 24 bases lay between the germline ends. Germline V gives CDR1 MDHEN, CDR2 SYDVKM. The CDR3 here is CASSAGRGMGLGSPLHF. CDR3 bases: TGTGCCAGCAGTGCGGGACGGGGGATGGGGTTAGGGTCACCCCTCCACTTT.

This clonotype was detected ten times or more. The V gene is TRBV5-4, the J gene TRBJ2-5, with 7 bases fitting TRBD1. Losses at the gene ends were 4 bases for V and 0 bases for J; bases not matched to a gene: 12. From germline, CDR1 is SGHNT and CDR2 YYREEE (reference sequence). This CDR3 contains 17 residues. The CDR3 coding sequence is TGTGCCAGCAGCAGAGGGCCGGGACAGACTTACCAAGAGACCCAGTACTTC. Its protein product is CASSRGPGQTYQETQYF. Full variable domain (remainder filled in from reference TRBV5-4 and TRBJ2-5): ETGVTQSPTHLIKTRGQQVTLRCSSQSGHNTVSWYQQALGQGPQFIFQYYREEENGRGNFPPRFSGLQFPNYSSELNVNALELDDSALYLCASSRGPGQTYQETQYFGPGTRLLVL.

The chain carries TRBV24-1 and TRBJ2-3; D perhaps matches TRBD2 (7 bases). The ends were cut back, 4 bases at V and 2 bases at J, with 15 bases in the middle. This CDR3 spans 16 amino acids. The germline V gene has CDR1 KGHDR and CDR2 SFDVKD. DNA for the CDR3: TGTGCCACCAGTGAAAGGGGAGGGGGGCACACAGATACGCAGTATTTT. The encoded protein is CATSERGGGHTDTQYF.

The V call is TRBV3-1, the J call TRBJ2-3; TRBD2 agrees at 8 bases. After removal of 2 bases from V and 0 bases from J, the junction contained 4 bases not matched to a gene. The germline gives CDR1 LGHDT, CDR2 YNNKEL (reference sequence). CDR3 length: 16 residues. This chain's CDR3 is CASSQTSGISTDTQYF. CDR3 coding DNA: TGTGCCAGCAGCCAAACTAGCGGAATAAGCACAGATACGCAGTATTTT.

This clonotype was seen many times. The chain recombines TRBV6-4 with TRBJ2-3; 8 bases align to TRBD2. Germline loops: CDR1 MRHNA, CDR2 SNTAGT. V was pared by 2 bases and J by 7 bases, with 5 bases of the junction left unmatched. The CDR3 covers 14 residues. CDR3 region: CASSDDGGANTQYF. In DNA, the CDR3 is TGTGCCAGCAGTGACGACGGGGGGGCGAATACGCAGTATTTT.

This clonotype was seen repeatedly, ten times or more. In nucleotides, the CDR3 is TGTGCCAGCAGCCCCCGAGGACAGGGGTTTTATGGCTACACCTTC. Residues: CASSPRGQGFYGYTF. The chain couples TRBV7-9 to TRBJ1-2; 9 bases map to TRBD1. The germline gives CDR1 SEHNR, CDR2 FQNEAQ (reference sequence). The CDR3 spans 15 residues. V gave up 5 bases and J gave up 5 bases; unmatched junction bases: 9.

Points on this clonotype: Relative to the germline gene, one junction end is altered; a read error may explain this. The chain carries TRBV19 and TRBJ2-2; D ambiguous. The CDR3 covers 12 residues. CDR1 is LNHDA and CDR2 is SQIVND in the germline V gene (reference sequence). For the CDR3, the DNA is TGTGTCAGTAGTATAGTTGCGGGGGAGCTGTTTTTT. Translated: CVSSIVAGELFF.

In its sample, this clonotype was seen a few times. A much larger clone is a single base away; this may be a read error. The chain uses TRBV2 and TRBJ2-7; D remains ambiguous. The CDR3 consists of 12 residues. Trimming stripped 4 bases from V and 4 bases from J, with 8 bases between. Germline V gives CDR1 SNHLY, CDR2 FYNNEI. DNA for the CDR3: TGTGCCAGCAGTGGGGTACGGTACGAGCAGTACTTC. Protein product: CASSGVRYEQYF.